One and the same sample provided the 8 T cell receptor beta chains below, sequenced in a study of blood T cell repertoires in COVID-19. Method: immunoSEQ multiplex PCR; TCRdb's copy keeps in-frame clones and lacks some. The sample lists around 64,000 clones; 80% to 90% were seen once. Sequencing was done on a sample of peripheral blood. The receptors were gathered from a man aged 25-45 years with acute or convalescent COVID-19.

This clone was seen a single time. The chain combines TRBV5-5 with TRBJ2-2; maybe TRBD1 (6 bases). Germline loops: CDR1 SGHKS, CDR2 YYEKEE (reference sequence). V lost 3 bases and J lost 1, with 13 bases in between. The CDR3 covers 16 residues. CDR3 region: CASSWDMWQNTGELFF. The CDR3, as DNA: TGTGCCAGCAGCTGGGACATGTGGCAGAACACCGGGGAGCTGTTTTTT.

The chain links TRBV4-3 to TRBJ1-2, with D maybe TRBD1 (6 bases). This CDR3 has 14 amino acids. The germline CDR1 and CDR2 sequences are LGHNA and YSLEER. V lost 1 base to trimming and J lost 4 bases, with 10 bases between them. Here the CDR3 DNA reads TGCGCCAGCAGCCAAGCTGGACAGAGCTATGGCTACACCTTC. Translation gives CASSQAGQSYGYTF.

The chain recombines TRBV18 with TRBJ2-1, with D maybe TRBD2 (7 bases). The CDR3 has 15 amino acids. Germline loops: CDR1 KGHSH, CDR2 LQKENI. Between the trimmed V and J ends, which lost 3 bases and 6 bases, there was a span of 15 bases. CDR3 nucleotides: TGTGCCAGCTCACCGGGGGGGGGCCGGGTCAATGAGCAGTTCTTC. Translation: CASSPGGGRVNEQFF.

This sequence joins TRBV6-6 and TRBJ1-6; TRBD1 agrees at 7 bases. This CDR3 spans 15 amino acids. CDR1 is MNHNY and CDR2 is SVGAGI in the germline V gene (reference sequence). J gave up 10 bases and V 6 bases, and 12 bases lay outside the gene matches. The CDR3 loop is CASSYRGGRDSPLHF. The CDR3 region has the DNA TGTGCCAGCAGCTACAGGGGTGGTCGAGACTCACCCCTCCACTTT.

The chain links TRBV5-1 to TRBJ2-2, with a possible D match to TRBD1 (5 bases). Germline V CDR1 and CDR2: SGHRS, YFSETQ. V was shortened by 6 bases and J by 1 base, with 10 bases between the two germline ends. The CDR3 is 14 amino acids. CDR3 bases: TGCGCCAGCACCACAGGAATGAACACCGGGGAGCTGTTTTTT. Its translation: CASTTGMNTGELFF.

The rearrangement uses TRBV19 and TRBJ2-3, with D possibly being TRBD2 (6 bases). V gave up 1 base and J gave up 15 bases, with 11 bases separating them. Germline V gene lookup returns CDR1 LNHDA and CDR2 SQIVND (reference sequence). The CDR3 length is 11 residues. CDR3 in DNA: TGTGCCAGTAGTATAGGTAGGACTACATATTTT. Its protein is CASSIGRTTYF.

V is TRBV19 and J is TRBJ1-1; TRBD1 matches at 9 bases. CDR3 size: 14 residues. Germline trimming cut 7 bases from V and 2 bases from J; bases unmatched to any gene: 5. CDR1 LNHDA and CDR2 SQIVND come from the germline V gene (reference sequence). The DNA of the CDR3 is TGTGCCAGTATGACAGGGGGGATAAACACTGAAGCTTTCTTT. Amino acid sequence: CASMTGGINTEAFF.

For this clone: At one of its ends the junction is not consistent with the germline gene, which may arise from a read error. CDR3 DNA: TGTGCCAGCAGCGGGGACAGGATAGCCTTC. The encoded protein is CASSGDRIAF. The chain is built from TRBV9 and TRBJ1-2; TRBD1 matches 8 bases. This CDR3 is built from 10 residues. Germline loops: CDR1 SGDLS, CDR2 YYNGEE.